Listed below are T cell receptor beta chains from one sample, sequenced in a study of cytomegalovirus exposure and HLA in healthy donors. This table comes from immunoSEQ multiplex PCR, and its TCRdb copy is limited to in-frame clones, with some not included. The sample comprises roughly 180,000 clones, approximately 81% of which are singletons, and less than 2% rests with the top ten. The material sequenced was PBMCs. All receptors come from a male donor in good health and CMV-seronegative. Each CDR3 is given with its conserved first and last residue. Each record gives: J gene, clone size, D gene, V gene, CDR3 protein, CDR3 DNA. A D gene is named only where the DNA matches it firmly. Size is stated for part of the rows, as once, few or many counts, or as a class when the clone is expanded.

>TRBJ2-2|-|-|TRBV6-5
CASRPQGPGELFF
TGTGCCAGCAGACCACAGGGTCCCGGGGAGCTGTTTTTT
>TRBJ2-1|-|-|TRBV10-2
CASSAGGYNEQFF
TGCGCCAGCTCGGCCGGGGGATACAATGAGCAGTTCTTC
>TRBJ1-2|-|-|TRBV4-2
CASSGGGYGYTF
TGTGCCAGCAGCGGGGGGGGTTATGGCTACACCTTC
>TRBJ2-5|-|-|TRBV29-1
CSVDQLGETQYF
TGCAGCGTTGATCAACTCGGGGAGACCCAGTACTTC
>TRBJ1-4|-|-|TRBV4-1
CASSQGGGSPAFF
TGCGCCAGCAGCCAAGGGGGCGGATCCCCCGCGTTTTTT
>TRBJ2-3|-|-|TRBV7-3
CASSLGSGKRSTDTQYF
TGTGCCAGCAGCTTAGGGTCCGGGAAGCGGAGCACAGATACGCAGTATTTT
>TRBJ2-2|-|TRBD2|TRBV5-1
CASSFVTSGRLNTGELFF
TGCGCCAGCAGCTTTGTTACTAGCGGGAGGTTGAACACCGGGGAGCTGTTTTTT
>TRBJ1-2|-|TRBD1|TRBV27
CASSTRTGTASGYTF
TGTGCCAGCAGTACCCGGACAGGGACGGCATCTGGCTACACCTTC
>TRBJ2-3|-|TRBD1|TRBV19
CASSSDRRNTDTQYF
TGTGCCAGTAGTTCGGACAGGAGAAATACAGATACGCAGTATTTT
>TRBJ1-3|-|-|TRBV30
CAWSAANSGNTIYF
TGTGCCTGGAGCGCGGCGAACTCTGGAAACACCATATATTTT
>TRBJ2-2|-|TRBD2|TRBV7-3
CASSPHPGGNTGELFF
TGTGCCAGCAGCCCTCACCCGGGGGGTAACACCGGGGAGCTGTTTTTT
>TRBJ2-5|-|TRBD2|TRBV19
CASSDLSGSGETQYF
TGTGCCAGTAGTGACCTTAGCGGGAGCGGGGAGACCCAGTACTTC
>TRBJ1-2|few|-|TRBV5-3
CARSFRYYTF
TGTGCCAGAAGCTTCCGGTACTACACCTTC
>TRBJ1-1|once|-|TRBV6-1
CASSVPLTGNTEAFF
TGTGCCAGCAGTGTCCCCCTAACAGGGAACACTGAAGCTTTCTTT
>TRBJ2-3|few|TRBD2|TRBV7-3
CASSQMGGTSGTDTQYF
TGTGCCAGCAGCCAAATGGGGGGGACTAGCGGGACAGATACGCAGTATTTT
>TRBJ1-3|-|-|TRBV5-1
CASSAEGLTGNTIYF
TGCGCCAGCAGCGCCGAGGGTTTGACTGGAAACACCATATATTTT
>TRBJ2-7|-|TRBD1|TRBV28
CASRDRYEQYF
TGTGCCAGCAGGGACAGGTACGAGCAGTACTTC
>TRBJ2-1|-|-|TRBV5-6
CASSLRGLGNEQFF
TGTGCCAGCAGCTTGCGGGGGTTGGGCAATGAGCAGTTCTTC
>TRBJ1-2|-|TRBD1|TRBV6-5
CASSYSDRVGGYTF
TGTGCCAGCAGTTACTCAGACAGGGTTGGGGGCTACACCTTC
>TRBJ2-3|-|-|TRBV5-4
CASSFGGGGADTQYF
TGTGCCAGCAGCTTTGGGGGAGGCGGGGCAGATACGCAGTATTTT
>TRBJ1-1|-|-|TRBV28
CASSTFGTPNTEAFF
TGTGCCAGCAGCACCTTCGGGACACCGAACACTGAAGCTTTCTTT
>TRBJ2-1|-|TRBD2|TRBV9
CASSGTSGLSGDEQFF
TGTGCCAGCAGCGGGACTAGCGGGCTCTCTGGCGATGAGCAGTTCTTC
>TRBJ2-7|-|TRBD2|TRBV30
CAWSHTIAGLASNEQYF
TGTGCCTGGAGCCACACAATAGCGGGACTAGCGAGCAACGAGCAGTACTTC
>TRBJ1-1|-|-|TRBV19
CASSISRGYTEAFF
TGTGCCAGTAGTATCTCCAGGGGATACACTGAAGCTTTCTTT
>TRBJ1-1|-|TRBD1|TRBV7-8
CASRHSGGSTEAFF
TGTGCCAGCAGACATTCAGGGGGTTCCACTGAAGCTTTCTTT
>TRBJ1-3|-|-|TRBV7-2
CASSLEDSHSGNTIYF
TGTGCCAGCAGCTTAGAGGACAGCCACTCTGGAAACACCATATATTTT
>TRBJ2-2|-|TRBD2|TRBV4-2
CASSQQRGDTGELFF
TGTGCCAGCAGCCAACAGCGGGGGGACACCGGGGAGCTGTTTTTT
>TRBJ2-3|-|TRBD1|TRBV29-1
CSTRQGVPDTQYF
TGCAGCACCAGACAGGGTGTACCAGATACGCAGTATTTT
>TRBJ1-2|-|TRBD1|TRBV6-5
CASSYSRGGQGDGYTF
TGTGCCAGCAGTTACTCGAGGGGCGGACAGGGGGATGGCTACACCTTC
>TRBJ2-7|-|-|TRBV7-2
CASSPQRTPTYEQYF
TGTGCCAGCAGCCCACAAAGGACTCCTACCTACGAGCAGTACTTC
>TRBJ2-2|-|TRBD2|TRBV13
CASSPRSGLAVVGELFF
TGTGCCAGCAGCCCCCGATCGGGACTAGCGGTCGTCGGGGAGCTGTTTTTT
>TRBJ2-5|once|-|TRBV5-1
CASSSPGLQETQYF
TGCGCCAGCAGCTCGCCAGGGTTGCAAGAGACCCAGTACTTC
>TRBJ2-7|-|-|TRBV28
CASTDRKSNEQYF
TGTGCCAGCACCGACAGGAAGAGCAACGAGCAGTACTTC
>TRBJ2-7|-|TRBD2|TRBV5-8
CASSLSSGSYEQYF
TGTGCCAGCAGCTTGTCTAGCGGGAGCTACGAGCAGTACTTC
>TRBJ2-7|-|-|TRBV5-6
CASSFPGRNPYEQYF
TGTGCCAGCAGCTTCCCAGGGAGGAACCCCTACGAGCAGTACTTC
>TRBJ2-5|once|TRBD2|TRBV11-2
CASSPSGRNSYF
TGTGCCAGCAGCCCTAGCGGGAGGAACTCTTACTTC
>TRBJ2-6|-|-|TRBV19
CASSTLTGSGANVLTF
TGTGCCAGTAGTACCCTGACAGGATCTGGGGCCAACGTCCTGACTTTC
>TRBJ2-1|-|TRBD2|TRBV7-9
CASYPSGADEQFF
TGTGCCAGCTACCCTAGCGGGGCTGATGAGCAGTTCTTC
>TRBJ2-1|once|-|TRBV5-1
CASSFGTGLGEEQFF
TGCGCCAGCAGCTTCGGGACGGGACTCGGGGAAGAGCAGTTCTTC
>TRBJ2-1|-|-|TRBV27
CASSLYNEQFF
TGTGCCAGCAGTCTCTACAATGAGCAGTTCTTC
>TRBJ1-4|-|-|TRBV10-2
CASKGGANEKLFF
TGCGCCAGCAAGGGGGGGGCTAATGAAAAACTGTTTTTT
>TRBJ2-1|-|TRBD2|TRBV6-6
CASREGLADVNEQFF
TGTGCCAGCAGGGAAGGACTAGCGGATGTTAATGAGCAGTTCTTC
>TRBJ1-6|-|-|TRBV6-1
CASTRAGVDSPLHF
TGTGCCAGCACCCGGGCAGGGGTAGATTCACCCCTCCACTTT